The 15 T cell receptor beta chains given below trace back to one sample, sequenced in a study of blood T cells in healthy people across ages. A second roughly 6 to 12 cycle PCR used barcoded and J-beta primers. TCRdb recomputed calls from the 5' RACE reads with MiXCR, one row per CDR3 protein. The sample includes 1.5 million to 2 million distinct CDR3 sequences, about 39% of them seen just once. Sequenced material: blood. The origin of the receptors is a human donor in good health.

This clonotype has more than one count but fewer than ten. This chain links TRBV4-3 with TRBJ2-4; D is ambiguous. The end of the DNA fits TRBJ2-7 better, so the J call may be wrong. There are 14 residues in the CDR3. Germline V gene sequence: CDR1 LGHNA, CDR2 YSLEER. The DNA for the CDR3 is TGCGCCAGCAGCCAAGGGACCTTTATGGGCGAGCAGTACTTC. Translating gives CASSQGTFMGEQYF.

This clonotype was seen a handful of times. J is TRBJ1-1 and V is TRBV7-9, with D maybe TRBD1 (6 bases). Trimming removed 4 bases from V and 5 bases from J, with 14 bases in between. The CDR3 length is 14 residues. Germline V gene data show CDR1 as SEHNR and CDR2 as FQNEAQ (reference sequence). The CDR3 sequence is CASSSPIRGTEAFF. The CDR3 coding sequence is TGTGCCAGCAGCTCCCCGATTAGGGGGACTGAAGCTTTCTTT.

The CDR3 sequence is CASSLRRTSNYEQFF. The DNA for the CDR3 is TGTGCCAGCAGTTTACGGCGGACGTCGAACTACGAGCAGTTCTTC. V usage is TRBV27 and J usage is TRBJ2-1; D gene unclear. Germline CDR1 and CDR2: MNHEY and SMNVEV (reference sequence). V shed 2 bases and J shed 10 bases, with 18 bases lying between them. This CDR3 has 15 amino acids.

This clonotype turned up a few times. The chain combines TRBV11-2 with TRBJ2-1, with TRBD2 matching 11 bases. The CDR3 extends over 16 amino acids. V trimming: 3 bases; J trimming: 7 bases; junction bases outside the gene matches: 8. Germline CDR1 and CDR2: SGHAT and FQNNGV. The CDR3 loop reads CASSFALAGGENEQFF. DNA for the CDR3: TGTGCCAGCAGCTTCGCTCTAGCGGGGGGCGAGAATGAGCAGTTCTTC.

This clonotype was observed at least ten times. The rearrangement links TRBV29-1 to TRBJ2-7, with 9 bases fitting TRBD2. Germline V gives CDR1 SQVTM, CDR2 ANQGSEA. Trimming removed 5 bases from V and 1 base from J; junction bases left unmatched: 6. This CDR3 has 14 amino acids. The CDR3 is CSVPIAGESYEQYF. The CDR3, as DNA: TGCAGCGTTCCCATAGCGGGGGAGTCCTACGAGCAGTACTTC.

The V and J genes are TRBV7-9 and TRBJ2-3, with 7 bases aligning to TRBD2. J gave up 0 bases and V 5 bases, and 8 bases lay outside the gene matches. This CDR3 contains 16 residues. Germline V lookup: CDR1 SEHNR, CDR2 FQNEAQ (reference sequence). CDR3 sequence reads: CASSPTWGGSTDTQYF. CDR3 coding DNA: TGTGCCAGCAGCCCAACATGGGGGGGAAGCACAGATACGCAGTATTTT.

In its sample, this clonotype was seen once. A junction end diverges from the germline sequence, so it may reflect a read error. The genes are TRBV29-1 and TRBJ2-3, with 8 bases matching TRBD1. The germline gives CDR1 SQVTM, CDR2 ANQGSEA. The CDR3 runs to 14 residues. The DNA of the CDR3 is TGCAGCCGGGACAGGTCAACTAGCACGGATACGCAGTATTTT. Residues: CSRDRSTSTDTQYF.

This rearrangement joins TRBV7-2 to TRBJ2-3; 9 nucleotides agree with TRBD2. Looked up from germline, CDR1 is SGHTA and CDR2 is FQGNSA. CDR3 size: 18 residues. Trimming cost V 7 bases and J 0 bases; bases outside gene matches: 14. The CDR3 DNA reads as TGTGCCAGCAAGCCACATGATAGCGGGGGTTCTAGCACAGATACGCAGTATTTT. Encoded protein: CASKPHDSGGSSTDTQYF.

The V call is TRBV24-1, the J call TRBJ2-3; 7 positions match TRBD2. The CDR3 has 16 residues. V shed 1 base, J shed 2 bases, and the junction held 5 bases outside the gene matches. The germline V gene encodes CDR1 KGHDR and CDR2 SFDVKD. The CDR3 DNA reads TGTGCCACCAGTGATTTTGGGGGGGGAAACACAGATACGCAGTATTTT. Its translation: CATSDFGGGNTDTQYF.

Concerning this clonotype: A read error may account for a junction end that differs from germline. CDR3 in amino acids: CATSVGFQETQYF. CDR3 coding DNA: TGTGCCACCAGTGTCGGGTTCCAAGAGACCCAGTACTTC. The chain uses TRBV10-3 and TRBJ2-5, with D unclear. Germline V CDR1 and CDR2: ENHRY, SYGVKD. CDR3 size: 13 residues.

In its sample, this clonotype was seen a few times. This chain's CDR3 is CSARDGRGTYNEQFF. The CDR3 DNA reads TGCAGTGCTAGAGATGGGAGGGGGACCTACAATGAGCAGTTCTTC. This chain uses TRBV20-1 with TRBJ2-1, with D maybe TRBD2 (7 bases). The CDR3 runs to 15 residues. CDR1 DFQATT and CDR2 SNEGSKA come from the germline V gene (reference sequence). Trimming cost V 0 bases and J 2 bases, with 11 bases left between them.

The V gene is TRBV20-1, the J gene TRBJ1-2, with 7 bases lining up with TRBD1. The V segment lost 3 bases and the J segment 3 bases; nucleotides outside the gene matches: 7. The CDR3 spans 14 residues. Germline CDR1 reads DFQATT; CDR2 reads SNEGSKA (reference sequence). The CDR3 nucleotides read TGCAGTGCTAGGAAGGGGGCAGGGGACTATGGCTACACCTTC. Its translation: CSARKGAGDYGYTF.

This clonotype was observed a few times. This rearrangement joins TRBV27 to TRBJ1-5, with TRBD1 matching over 10 bases. Trimming at V came to 8 bases and at J to 6 bases, leaving 4 bases not matched to a gene. The length of the CDR3 is 13 residues. Germline-derived CDR1 and CDR2 are MNHEY and SMNVEV (reference sequence). This chain's CDR3 is CASGTGVSQPQHF. The CDR3 DNA follows: TGTGCCAGCGGGACAGGGGTTAGTCAGCCCCAGCATTTT.

Of note for this clonotype: The junction shows a germline mismatch at one end, possibly a read error. The chain carries TRBV13 and TRBJ1-2; TRBD1 might be the D (6 bases). The CDR3 consists of 15 residues. Germline V lookup: CDR1 PRHDT, CDR2 FYEKMQ (reference sequence). Here the CDR3 DNA reads TGTGCCAGCAGCCCCCTGACAGGAGTTTCCTATGACTACACCTTC. Its protein is CASSPLTGVSYDYTF.

This clonotype has more than one count but fewer than ten. V usage is TRBV3-1 and J usage is TRBJ2-7; possible D gene TRBD2, 5 bases. Germline V lookup: CDR1 LGHDT, CDR2 YNNKEL (reference sequence). Trimming removed 4 bases at V and 4 bases at J, with 8 bases between. CDR3 length equals 12 residues. CDR3 sequence: CASSRTRYEQYF. CDR3 bases: TGTGCCAGCAGCCGTACTAGATACGAGCAGTACTTC.